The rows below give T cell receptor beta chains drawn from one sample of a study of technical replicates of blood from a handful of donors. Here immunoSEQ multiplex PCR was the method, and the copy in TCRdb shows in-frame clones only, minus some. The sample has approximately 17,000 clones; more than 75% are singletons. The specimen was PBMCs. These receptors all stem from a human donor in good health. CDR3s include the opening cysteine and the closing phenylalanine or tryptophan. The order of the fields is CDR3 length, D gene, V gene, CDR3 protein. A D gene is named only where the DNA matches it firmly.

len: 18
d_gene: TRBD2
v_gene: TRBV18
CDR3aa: CASSPPLLGLAGASEQYF

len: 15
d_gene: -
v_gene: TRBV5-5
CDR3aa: CASSLEIYMNTEAFF

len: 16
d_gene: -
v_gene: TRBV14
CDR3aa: CASSRLRGTPTGEQYF

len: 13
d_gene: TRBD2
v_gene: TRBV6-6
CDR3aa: CASSSGRGSEQYF

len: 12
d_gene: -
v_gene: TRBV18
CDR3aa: CASSPLAVGYTF

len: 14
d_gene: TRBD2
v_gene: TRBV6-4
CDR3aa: CASSDASGSQTQYF

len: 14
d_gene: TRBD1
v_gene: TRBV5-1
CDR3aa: CASSSGDRYTEAFF

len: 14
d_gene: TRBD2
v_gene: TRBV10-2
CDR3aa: CASSATSGYNEQFF

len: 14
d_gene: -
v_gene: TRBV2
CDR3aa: CASSKGGRPGELFF

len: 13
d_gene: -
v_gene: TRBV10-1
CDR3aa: CASSGGVTDTQYF

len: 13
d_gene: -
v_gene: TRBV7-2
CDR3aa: CASSLTGGNEQFF

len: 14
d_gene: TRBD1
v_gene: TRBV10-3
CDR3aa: CAISQGAENQPQHF

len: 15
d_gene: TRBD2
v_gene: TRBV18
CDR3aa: CASSPGLAGSYEQYF

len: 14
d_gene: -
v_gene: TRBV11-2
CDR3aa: CASSLAEAGTEAFF

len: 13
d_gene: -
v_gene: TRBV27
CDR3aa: CASSLYRGYEQYF

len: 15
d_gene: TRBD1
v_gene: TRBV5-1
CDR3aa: CASSLRTGTGNGYTF

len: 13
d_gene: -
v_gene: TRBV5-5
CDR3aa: CASSLAEGYEQYF